This entry lists 10 T cell receptor beta chains sequenced from one sample in a study of CD8+ T cells in alopecia areata. Regarding treatment: oral pan-JAK inhibitor, 5-10 mg twice daily. Reverse transcribed after extraction, RNA yielded cDNA as the sequencing template. The assay was immunoSEQ multiplex PCR, and TCRdb's table has in-frame clones only and misses some. The profile shows 120,000 to 150,000 clones, more than 85% of them singletons. The sample here was CD8+ T cells sorted from blood, taken at week 4, from a patient treated with tofacitinib. Every receptor here comes from a human donor with alopecia areata.

The chain recombines TRBV29-1 with TRBJ2-7; D is unresolved. V lost 5 bases and J 1 base, leaving 12 bases between the germline ends. This CDR3 comprises 13 residues. Germline CDR1 SQVTM, CDR2 ANQGSEA. CDR3 sequence: CSVKMAASYEQYF. CDR3 in DNA: TGCAGCGTTAAAATGGCGGCGTCCTACGAGCAGTACTTC.

The chain couples TRBV4-1 to TRBJ2-1; 11 bases map to TRBD2. Germline loops: CDR1 MGHRA, CDR2 YSYEKL. V was clipped by 3 bases and J by 2 bases; unmatched bases: 9. The CDR3 is 18 amino acids. The CDR3 is CASSHLAGGPHTYNEQFF. CDR3 coding DNA: TGCGCCAGCAGCCACTTAGCGGGAGGGCCTCACACCTACAATGAGCAGTTCTTC.

A single count supports this clone. A much larger clone lies a single base off, so this may be a read error. The chain uses TRBV11-2 and TRBJ1-1; 8 positions match TRBD1. The CDR3 length is 15 residues. After removal of 5 bases from V and 1 base from J, the junction contained 6 bases not matched to a gene. CDR1 is SGHAT, CDR2 FQNNGV, per germline. For the CDR3, the DNA is TGTGCCAGCAGCGACCGGACAGGGACGAACACTGAAGCTTTCTTT. The encoded protein is CASSDRTGTNTEAFF.

In the case of this clone: At one end the junction does not follow the germline gene, possibly because of a read error. This rearrangement joins TRBV29-1 to TRBJ1-2; the match to TRBD1 covers 8 bases. The CDR3 is 12 residues long. Germline CDR1 reads SQVTM; CDR2 reads ANQGSEA. CDR3 amino acids: CSVEDRGDGYTF. CDR3 coding DNA: TGCAGCGTCGAAGACAGGGGAGATGGCTACACCTTC.

This clone has just a few counts. The chain carries TRBV7-9 and TRBJ2-1; 7 nucleotides match TRBD2. Germline loops: CDR1 SEHNR, CDR2 FQNEAQ (reference sequence). V lost 7 bases to trimming and J lost 5 bases; unmatched junction nucleotides: 2. This CDR3 has 12 amino acids. CDR3 DNA sequence: TGTGCCAGCAAGCGGGATAACAATGAGCAGTTCTTC. Protein: CASKRDNNEQFF.

This rearrangement joins TRBV29-1 to TRBJ2-7; 8 bases agree with TRBD1. The CDR3 spans 13 residues. Germline loops: CDR1 SQVTM, CDR2 ANQGSEA. With V trimmed by 6 bases and J by 1 base, 5 bases remained unmatched. CDR3 DNA sequence: TGCAGCGTGGGGGGACAGGATTCCTACGAGCAGTACTTC. Translating it yields CSVGGQDSYEQYF.

Only a few counts were recorded for this clone. The CDR3 bases are TGCAGCGTTGAAACAGGGGTCGGTAGCACTGAAGCTTTCTTT. Translated, it gives CSVETGVGSTEAFF. The chain joins TRBV29-1 to TRBJ1-1, with 7 bases identical to TRBD1. This CDR3 comprises 14 residues. Germline V gene lookup returns CDR1 SQVTM and CDR2 ANQGSEA. With V trimmed by 2 bases and J by 4 bases, 7 bases remained unmatched.

The chain has TRBV15 and TRBJ2-7; D is possibly TRBD1 (6 bases). Germline loops: CDR1 LNHNV, CDR2 YYDKDF (reference sequence). V lost 5 bases and J 4 bases, leaving 15 bases between the germline ends. The CDR3 consists of 14 residues. The CDR3 DNA is TGTGCCACCAGCCCCGGGCCAGGGGAGTACGAGCAGTACTTC. Amino acids: CATSPGPGEYEQYF.

About this clone itself: Other DNA sequences in this specimen translate into the identical CDR3. V is TRBV7-9 and J is TRBJ1-1; D gene ambiguous. Germline V gene sequence: CDR1 SEHNR, CDR2 FQNEAQ (reference sequence). Trimming stripped 5 bases from V and 5 bases from J, with 9 bases between. CDR3 length equals 12 residues. DNA of the CDR3: TGTGCCAGCAGCCGGGCTGGTACTGAAGCTTTCTTT. This sequence encodes CASSRAGTEAFF.

This clone appeared a single time. The chain couples TRBV30 to TRBJ2-1; D gene unclear. This CDR3 region has 16 residues. Germline V gives CDR1 GTSNPN, CDR2 SVGIG (reference sequence). Trimming took off 3 bases at V and 2 bases at J, with 17 bases between the two ends. DNA of the CDR3: TGTGCCTGGAGCCCCTCCCTAGTTTCGCCCTACAATGAGCAGTTCTTC. It codes for CAWSPSLVSPYNEQFF.